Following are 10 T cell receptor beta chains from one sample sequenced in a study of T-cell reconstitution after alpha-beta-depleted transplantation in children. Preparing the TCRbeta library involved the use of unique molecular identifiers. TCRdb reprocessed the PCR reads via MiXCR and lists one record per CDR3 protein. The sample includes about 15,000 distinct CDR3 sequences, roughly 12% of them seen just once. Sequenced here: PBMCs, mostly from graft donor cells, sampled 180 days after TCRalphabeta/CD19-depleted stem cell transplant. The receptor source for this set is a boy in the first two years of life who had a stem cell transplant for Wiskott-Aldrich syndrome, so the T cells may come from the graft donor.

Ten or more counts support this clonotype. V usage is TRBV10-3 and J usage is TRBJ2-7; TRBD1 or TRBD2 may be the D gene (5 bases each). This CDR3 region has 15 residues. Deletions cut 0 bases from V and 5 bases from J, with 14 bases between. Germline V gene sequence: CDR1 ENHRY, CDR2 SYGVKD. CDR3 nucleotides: TGTGCCATCAGTGAGTCGCCCGGGACCCAGAACGAGCAGTACTTC. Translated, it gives CAISESPGTQNEQYF.

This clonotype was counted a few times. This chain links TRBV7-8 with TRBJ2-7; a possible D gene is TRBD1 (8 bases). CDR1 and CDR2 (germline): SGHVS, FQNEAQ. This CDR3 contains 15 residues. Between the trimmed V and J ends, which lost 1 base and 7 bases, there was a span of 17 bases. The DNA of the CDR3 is TGTGCCAGCAGCTTAGAACACGCACAGGGGGGGGAGCAGTACTTC. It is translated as CASSLEHAQGGEQYF.

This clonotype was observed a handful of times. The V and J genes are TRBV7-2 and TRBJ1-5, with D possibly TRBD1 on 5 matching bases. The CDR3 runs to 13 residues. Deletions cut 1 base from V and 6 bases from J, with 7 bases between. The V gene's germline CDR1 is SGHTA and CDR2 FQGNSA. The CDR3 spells CASSLGGAQPQHF. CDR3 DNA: TGTGCCAGCAGCTTAGGCGGGGCTCAGCCCCAGCATTTT.

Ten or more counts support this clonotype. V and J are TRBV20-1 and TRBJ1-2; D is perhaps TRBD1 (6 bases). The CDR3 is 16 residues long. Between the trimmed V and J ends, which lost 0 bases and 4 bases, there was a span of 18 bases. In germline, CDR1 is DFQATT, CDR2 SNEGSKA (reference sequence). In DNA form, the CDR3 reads TGCAGTGCTAGAGAATCCGACAGGATGGAAGGCTATGGCTACACCTTC. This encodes CSARESDRMEGYGYTF.

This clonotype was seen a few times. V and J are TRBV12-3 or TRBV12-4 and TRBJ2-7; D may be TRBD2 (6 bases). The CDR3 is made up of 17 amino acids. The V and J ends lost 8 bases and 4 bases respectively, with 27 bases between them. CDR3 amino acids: CASGLPTGLSGRYEQYF. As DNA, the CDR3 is TGTGCCAGCGGCCTACCCACAGGACTATCGGGGCGGTACGAGCAGTACTTC.

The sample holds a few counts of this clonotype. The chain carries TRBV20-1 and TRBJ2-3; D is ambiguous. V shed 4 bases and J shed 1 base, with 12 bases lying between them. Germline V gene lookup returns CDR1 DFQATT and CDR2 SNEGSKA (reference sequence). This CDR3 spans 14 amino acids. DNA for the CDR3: TGCAGTGCTACCAGCGAGATCGGCACAGATACGCAGTATTTT. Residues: CSATSEIGTDTQYF.

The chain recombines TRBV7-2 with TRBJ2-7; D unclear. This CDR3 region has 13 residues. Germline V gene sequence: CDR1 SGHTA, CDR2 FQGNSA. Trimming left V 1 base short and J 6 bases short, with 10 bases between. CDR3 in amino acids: CASSLGPTREQYF. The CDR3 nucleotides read TGTGCCAGCAGCTTAGGCCCAACCCGCGAGCAGTACTTC.

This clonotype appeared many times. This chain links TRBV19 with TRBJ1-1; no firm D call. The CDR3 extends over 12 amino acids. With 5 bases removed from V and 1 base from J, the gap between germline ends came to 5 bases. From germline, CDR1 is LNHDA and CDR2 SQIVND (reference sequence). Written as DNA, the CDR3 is TGTGCCAGTAGTGGGGAGAACACTGAAGCTTTCTTT. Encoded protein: CASSGENTEAFF.

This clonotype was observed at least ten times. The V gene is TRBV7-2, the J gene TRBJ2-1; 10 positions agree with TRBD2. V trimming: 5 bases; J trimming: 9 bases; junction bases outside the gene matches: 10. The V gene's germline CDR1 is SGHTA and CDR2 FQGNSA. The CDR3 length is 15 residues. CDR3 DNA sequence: TGTGCCAGCAGCCGCACTAGCGGGACGGCCACTGAGCAGTTCTTC. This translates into CASSRTSGTATEQFF. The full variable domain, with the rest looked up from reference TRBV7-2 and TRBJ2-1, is GAGVSQSPSNKVTEKGKDVELRCDPISGHTALYWYRQSLGQGLEFLIYFQGNSAPDKSGLPSDRFSAERTGGSVSTLTIQRTQQEDSAVYLCASSRTSGTATEQFFGPGTRLTVL.

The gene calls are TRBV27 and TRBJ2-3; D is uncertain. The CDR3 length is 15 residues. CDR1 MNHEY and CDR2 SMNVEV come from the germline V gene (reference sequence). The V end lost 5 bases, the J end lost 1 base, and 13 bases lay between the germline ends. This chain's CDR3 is CASSVWEEGTDTQYF. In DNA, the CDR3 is TGTGCCAGCAGTGTTTGGGAAGAGGGCACAGATACGCAGTATTTT.